These T cell receptor beta chains were read from a single sample in a study of human T cells and chemical hapten exposure. TCRdb re-called the RACE reads through MiXCR, storing one row per CDR3 protein. The sample lists roughly 64,000 distinct CDR3 sequences, about 10% seen once, with 3% to 4.5% in the top ten. Specimen: whole blood, collected in connection with sensitization to the hapten diphenylcyclopropenone (DPC). Receptors were obtained from a woman between 40 and 55 years old with alopecia areata. Some clones in this sample may be carry-over from other donors' samples. Both conserved end residues are part of each CDR3. The D gene is left open where the match is weak. The size entry is marked missing in some rows and otherwise reads once, few, many or a size class.

>TRBV7-7|TRBJ2-1|many|NA
TGTGCCAGCAGCTCCCGAGAGGGGATTCGACACAATGAGCAGTTCTTC
CASSSREGIRHNEQFF
>TRBV7-7|TRBJ2-5|many|TRBD2
TGTGCTAGCAGCTTACTAGCGGGGGAAGAGACCCAGTACTTC
CASSLLAGEETQYF
>TRBV7-9|TRBJ2-7|many|TRBD1
TGTGCCAGCAGCCCGGGACAGGCGTCCTACGAGCAGTACTTC
CASSPGQASYEQYF
>TRBV10-1|TRBJ2-2|NA|NA
TGCGCCAGCAGCACGGAACCGCGCGACGGGGAGCTGTTTTTT
CASSTEPRDGELFF
>TRBV20-1|TRBJ1-2|many|NA
TGCAGTGCTAGAGATAACCGGGACACTCGAACTAACTATGGCTACACCTTC
CSARDNRDTRTNYGYTF
>TRBV12-3/TRBV12-4|TRBJ1-2|many|NA
TGTGCCAGCAGTTCCTGGGACGGCCCTAGGGGCTACACCTTC
CASSSWDGPRGYTF
>TRBV12-3/TRBV12-4|TRBJ2-7|medium-sized|NA
TGTGCCAGCAGTTCGGGACTTGTAACCTACGAGCAGTACTTC
CASSSGLVTYEQYF
>TRBV10-1|TRBJ1-1|NA|NA
TGCGCCAGCAGTGAGGAGGGAAGGACTGAAGCTTTCTTT
CASSEEGRTEAFF
>TRBV28|TRBJ2-5|few|TRBD1
TGTGCCGTCCGGGACAGGGGCCAAGAGACCCAGTACTTC
CAVRDRGQETQYF
>TRBV19|TRBJ1-2|many|NA
TGTGCCAGTAGTATCTTAGGGTTTGATGGCTACACCTTC
CASSILGFDGYTF
>TRBV11-2|TRBJ2-3|few|TRBD2
TGTGCCAGCACCAGCGGGAGAGGGACAGATACGCAGTATTTT
CASTSGRGTDTQYF
>TRBV4-1|TRBJ2-5|few|NA
TGCGCCAGCAGCCAAGGGACTAAGTTGGAGACCCAGTACTTC
CASSQGTKLETQYF
>TRBV2|TRBJ1-5|few|NA
TGTGCCAGCAGTGGTGGGGTAAATCAGCCCCAGCATTTT
CASSGGVNQPQHF
>TRBV20-1|TRBJ2-1|few|NA
TGCAGTGCTGGGGACGGGAGCTCCTACAATGAGCAGTTCTTC
CSAGDGSSYNEQFF
>TRBV7-9|TRBJ2-5|many|TRBD1
TGTGCCAGCAGCTTAGCGGGACAGGCACTCCAAGAGACCCAGTACTTC
CASSLAGQALQETQYF
>TRBV6-2/TRBV6-3|TRBJ2-7|many|NA
TGTGCCAGCAGTTACCGGACAGCCTACGAGCAGTACTTC
CASSYRTAYEQYF
>TRBV25-1|TRBJ1-2|many|NA
TGTGCCAGCAGCGGACGCGAGGTTGACTATGGCTACACCTTC
CASSGREVDYGYTF
>TRBV18|TRBJ1-1|NA|NA
TGTGCCAGCTCACCTACAGGGAAGAACACTGAAGCTTTCTTT
CASSPTGKNTEAFF
>TRBV29-1|TRBJ2-3|many|NA
TGCAGCGTTCGGCCAGGCCCAGATACGCAGTATTTT
CSVRPGPDTQYF
>TRBV5-1|TRBJ1-1|many|NA
TGCGCCAGCAGCTTGGTCAGGGGACCTATGAACACTGAAGCTTTCTTT
CASSLVRGPMNTEAFF
>TRBV6-1|TRBJ1-1|few|NA
TGTGCCAGCAGCCCACTGACAAAGATGAACACTGAAGCTTTCTTT
CASSPLTKMNTEAFF
>TRBV19|TRBJ1-5|NA|NA
TGTGCCAGTCGCGAGGGTGGTAATCAGCCCCAGCATTTT
CASREGGNQPQHF
>TRBV12-5|TRBJ2-2|many|TRBD1
TGTGCTAGTGGTCCCAGGACAGGGGACCCCGGGGAGCTGTTTTTT
CASGPRTGDPGELFF
>TRBV27|TRBJ2-5|NA|NA
TGTGCCAGCAGTTTCGTAACTGGCCAAGAGACCCAGTACTTC
CASSFVTGQETQYF
>TRBV20-1|TRBJ2-2|NA|TRBD2
TGCAGTGCTCACTACGGACTAGCGGAAGGGCACGGGGAGCTGTTTTTT
CSAHYGLAEGHGELFF
>TRBV29-1|TRBJ2-6|NA|NA
TGCAGCGTCCCGTCAGGGTCAGGGGCCAACGTCCTGACTTTC
CSVPSGSGANVLTF
>TRBV14|TRBJ2-7|NA|TRBD2
TGTGCCAGCCAAGGACTAGCAGACTACGAGCAGTACTTC
CASQGLADYEQYF
>TRBV29-1|TRBJ2-7|many|TRBD1
TGCAGCGTGAGGGACAGGGCGAGCTCCTACGAGCAGTACTTC
CSVRDRASSYEQYF
>TRBV7-6|TRBJ2-1|many|TRBD2
TGTGCCAGCAGCTTCGGACTAGCGGGAAACAATGAGCAGTTCTTC
CASSFGLAGNNEQFF
>TRBV3-1|TRBJ1-5|NA|NA
TGTGCCAGCAGCCAGAGGGACACCTATCAGCCCCAGCATTTT
CASSQRDTYQPQHF
>TRBV6-2/TRBV6-3|TRBJ2-1|many|TRBD2
TGTGCCAGCAGACTCAGCGGGGGGCCTTACAATGAGCAGTTCTTC
CASRLSGGPYNEQFF
>TRBV6-5|TRBJ2-1|many|NA
TGTGCCAGCAGTTACACCAGAGGTAATGAGCAGTTCTTC
CASSYTRGNEQFF
>TRBV11-2|TRBJ2-1|many|NA
TGTGCCAGCAGCTTCGGCGGATTCCCCAACAATGAGCAGTTCTTC
CASSFGGFPNNEQFF
>TRBV7-2|TRBJ2-3|NA|TRBD2
TGTGCCAGCAGCCAGCGGGGGGCTCGCGGAGATACGCAGTATTTT
CASSQRGARGDTQYF
>TRBV6-1|TRBJ2-2|NA|NA
TGTGCCAGCAGTGAACGATTCGTCCCCGGGGAGCTGTTTTTT
CASSERFVPGELFF
>TRBV19|TRBJ2-1|many|TRBD2
TGTGCCAGTAGTAATTGGACTAGCGGCCGGTTCTTC
CASSNWTSGRFF
>TRBV14|TRBJ1-1|NA|TRBD1
TGTGCCAGCAGCCAAGGGGACAGGGGACGGCAAGCTTTCTTT
CASSQGDRGRQAFF
>TRBV11-3|TRBJ2-3|NA|NA
TGTGCCAGCAGCTTGCGAGGTCCGGGGGTCGCAGATACGCAGTATTTT
CASSLRGPGVADTQYF
>TRBV7-9|TRBJ2-5|NA|TRBD1
TGTGCCAGCAGCCGCCAGGCTTTGGACAGGGATCATGAGACCCAGTACTTC
CASSRQALDRDHETQYF
>TRBV20-1|TRBJ2-5|many|TRBD2
TGCAGCCGTAGCGGGAGGGCTCGGGAGACCCAGTACTTC
CSRSGRARETQYF
>TRBV20-1|TRBJ2-1|many|NA
TGCAGCGCTAGAGTCGGGGGATTGGATGAGCAGTTCTTC
CSARVGGLDEQFF
>TRBV7-2|TRBJ1-4|NA|NA
TGTGCCAGCAGTAGAGGGGGTCTTGAAAAACTGTTTTTT
CASSRGGLEKLFF
>TRBV6-6|TRBJ2-2|few|NA
TGTGCCAGCAGCCATAGGGATGCCGGGGAGCTGTTTTTT
CASSHRDAGELFF
>TRBV7-9|TRBJ1-1|many|NA
TGTGCCAGCAGCTTCGAAAGAGCTTTCTTT
CASSFERAFF
>TRBV28|TRBJ2-5|few|NA
TGTGCCAGCAGTTTTATGGGCGAGTCGGAGACCCAGTACTTC
CASSFMGESETQYF
>TRBV11-2|TRBJ2-7|few|NA
TGTGCCAGCAGCCTCGACCCCAGCTCCTACGAGCAGTACTTC
CASSLDPSSYEQYF
>TRBV5-1|TRBJ2-1|many|TRBD2
TGCGCCAGCAGCTTGCCGTTACTAGCGGGAGGCAATGAGCAGTTCTTC
CASSLPLLAGGNEQFF
>TRBV7-2|TRBJ2-7|many|NA
TGTGCCAGCAGCTTAGAGAACGGCTACGCCTACGAGCAGTACTTC
CASSLENGYAYEQYF
>TRBV7-8|TRBJ2-7|many|TRBD1
TGTGCCAGCAGCTTAGCCAGTTGGACAGGGGTCCCCTACGAGCAGTACTTC
CASSLASWTGVPYEQYF
>TRBV20-1|TRBJ1-1|many|TRBD1
TGCAGTGTAACAGGGGGGGCGGACACTGAAGCTTTCTTT
CSVTGGADTEAFF
>TRBV5-5|TRBJ2-1|many|TRBD2
TGTGCCAGCAGCTCTGCCGGGACTAGCATTCAGAATGAGCAGTTCTTC
CASSSAGTSIQNEQFF
>TRBV19|TRBJ2-1|many|TRBD2
TGTGCCAGTATTGTCCTAGTGCTAGCGGGACTATCGGAGCAGTTCTTC
CASIVLVLAGLSEQFF
>TRBV6-2/TRBV6-3|TRBJ1-5|many|NA
TGTGCCAGCAGTAACAACAGGGCCAATCAGCCCCAGCATTTT
CASSNNRANQPQHF
>TRBV20-1|TRBJ1-2|many|TRBD1
TGCAGTGCTAGAGACAGGGGGCCGTCGGGCTACACCTTC
CSARDRGPSGYTF
>TRBV11-2|TRBJ1-1|NA|NA
TGTGCCAGCAGCCCCCAGAGGGTCACTGAAGCTTTCTTT
CASSPQRVTEAFF